This entry describes one T cell receptor beta chain. This clonotype came up many times. Its antigen has not been determined. No per-base quality is available; no much larger clone lies one base away. This sample was taken from a study of T cells in Graves' hyperthyroidism and ophthalmopathy (dated by TCRdb to the late 2010s). Background for the entire study: Peripheral blood samples were taken at the time of initial diagnosis, prior to any treatment. To identify distinguishing TCR V-J signatures, a discovery cohort of about a hundred patients was used, comprising 40 to 45 with Graves' ophthalmopathy and approximately 58 with stable Graves' hyperthyroidism. Prospective prediction of ophthalmopathy was tested in an independent validation cohort of approximately 18 hyperthyroidism patients and 15 to 17 patients who later progressed to ophthalmopathy. The roughly 91 discovery patients were randomly divided into training and test sets at a 7:3 ratio. In addition, the study compared T-cell repertoires in thyroid tissue and in blood from about 6 Graves' hyperthyroidism patients. Once sampling was done, hyperthyroidism patients were given methimazole at a starting dose of 30 mg daily, whereas ophthalmopathy patients were given high-dose intravenous methylprednisolone. The paper reports TCR Vbeta CDR3 sequencing of fewer than 150 peripheral blood samples: fewer than 50 ophthalmopathy, roughly 74 hyperthyroidism and around 17 progressor patients. What the research found in general, with its limitations: Most expanded thyroid clonotypes (frequency above 0.001) were also detected in blood, suggesting blood repertoires may reflect thyroid immune responses. A model built on a 13 V-J signature distinguished ophthalmopathy from stable hyperthyroidism, reaching roughly 88% sensitivity and around 82% specificity in cross-validation and 80%/75% in testing. No statistical method was used to set the sample size in advance, and investigators knew the group allocation. During validation, the model predicted progression to ophthalmopathy a median of roughly six months ahead of onset, with 70.59% sensitivity and about 75% specificity.

TCR beta CDR3 regions were amplified from RNA transcripts. The first round of RT-PCR for the TCR CDR3 was performed with the HTBI primer set and the Qiagen OneStep RT-PCR kit. Libraries were constructed in a second round of multiplex PCR, after which size selection and purification were carried out. The libraries were sequenced on an Illumina HiSeq2000 using paired-end 100 bp reads. In the paper's pipeline: SOAPnuke was used to process the raw data, throwing out any read that contained adapters or uncalled bases, had a mean Phred below 15, or lacked an exact constant-primer or identifier match. High-quality paired reads were merged with COPE v1.2.5, and unique nucleotide sequences were defined as clonotypes. MiTCR v1.1 was used to align the clonotypes against IMGT TRBV, TRBD and TRBJ reference segments. The analysis included only V-J combinations with a frequency above 0.0001, which together covered roughly 99% of the repertoires. The TCS score was defined as F50 (clonal expansion) divided by E x V (chaos), with BLOSUM62-based TCRdist calculated between CDR3 peptides within each V-J. Welch's t-statistics and random forest reduced roughly 540 V-J features to roughly 13, which were used in a naive Bayes classifier (R e1071). TCRdb reworked the public reads: Q25 trimming with fastp, MiXCR clone assembly, productive beta chains retained. Every CDR3 protein is listed once, alongside the most common genes and DNA of its rows. The V and J calls here are based on TCRdb, not the publication. The sample has a few hundred thousand distinct CDR3 sequences on record, roughly 15% of them singletons. Of the sample, about 20% is held by the ten largest clones.

In the ophthalmopathy patients, disease was moderately to severely active, with a Clinical Activity Score of 3 or more, a NOSPECS grade of 4 or more, and a duration of less than 3 months. Exclusion was applied to patients with uncontrolled infections, other autoimmune diseases, pregnancy or lactation. Diagnoses relied on clinical symptoms, serum thyroxine and TRAb, thyroid ultrasound and orbital computed tomography. PBMCs were isolated from 8 to 10 ml of fresh peripheral blood by Ficoll-Paque density gradient centrifugation. Total RNA was extracted using Trizol reagent, and RNA quality was assessed on an Agilent 2100 Bioanalyzer. Trimming leaves V shorter by 0 bases and J shorter by 6 bases, with the junction holding 6 bases beyond the gene matches. The germline V gene (reference sequence) specifies LNHNV as CDR1 and YYDKDF as CDR2. The CDR3 sequence holds 16 residues, the cysteine and phenylalanine included. Kept here is only the CDR3 DNA, which spans 48 bases and is read in frame from base 1.

The rearranged chain carries TRBV15 and TRBJ1-5, with 9 central nucleotides matching TRBD1. This TCR derives from a woman aged 25-40 years with Graves' ophthalmopathy. Sequenced material: blood. The nucleotide sequence is TGTGCCACCAGCAGAGATTGGACAGGGGTGAGTCAGCCCCAGCATTTT. Its product reads: CATSRDWTGVSQPQHF.